Sequencing of this T cell receptor beta chain was carried out in a study of CXCR3-negative and CXCR3-positive naive CD8 T cells. Broader study findings: Similarly elevated diversity marked both naive subsets, with memory CD8+ cells showing far lower diversity.

Comment on this clonotype: The antigen is undetermined.

The germline V gene has CDR1 SNHLY and CDR2 FYNNEI. The CDR3 is 16 residues long. Via 5' RACE with UMI labels, TRB cDNA libraries were prepared. From the 5' RACE reads, TCRdb lists one entry per CDR3 protein and no DNA. The table lists about 9,600 distinct CDR3 sequences, with 1% in the top ten. This chain connects TRBV2 to TRBJ2-3; TCRdb calls TRBD1, which cannot be checked without DNA. The sequence was collected from a human donor in good health. Some clones in this sample may be carry-over from other donors' samples. The sample comprised naive CXCR3- CD8+ T cells from blood. The subset is: CD45RO-CCR7+CD27+CD95- naive CD8+ T cells lacking CXCR3 (TNR3-). CDR3 amino acids: CARTNGTAKSTDTQYF.